Listed below are T cell receptor beta chains from one sample, sequenced in a study of blood T cell repertoires in COVID-19. This table comes from immunoSEQ multiplex PCR, and its TCRdb copy is limited to in-frame clones, with some not included. The table records around 260,000 clones, around 84% of them present only once. The sequencing input was PBMCs or T cells enriched from blood (not recorded which). Source of these receptors: a man under 40 with acute COVID-19. Each CDR3 is given with its conserved first and last residue. The D gene is left open where the match is weak. Clone size is given for some rows only: seen once, a few or many times, or a class if the clone is expanded.

d_gene	len	v_gene	abundance	j_gene	CDR3nt	CDR3aa
.	18	TRBV7-2	.	TRBJ2-2	TGTGCCAGCAGCTTAGGGGGGGTGCGCTCGTCCAACACCGGGGAGCTGTTTTTT	CASSLGGVRSSNTGELFF
.	17	TRBV19	.	TRBJ2-3	TGTGCCAGTAGTATAGCTGGTAGCGGATACCCACCGGATACGCAGTATTTT	CASSIAGSGYPPDTQYF
TRBD1	14	TRBV5-4	.	TRBJ1-1	TGTGCCAGCCGAACCTCAGGGGGGAACACTGAAGCTTTCTTT	CASRTSGGNTEAFF
TRBD1	15	TRBV3-1/TRBV3-2	.	TRBJ2-2	TGTGCCAGCAGCCTTGGGACAGCTAACACCGGGGAGCTGTTTTTT	CASSLGTANTGELFF
TRBD1	20	TRBV5-1	.	TRBJ1-2	TGTGCCAGCAGCTTGGCCAGAAACGGTGGATCCCGGACAGGGTTGGGAGGCTACACCTTC	CASSLARNGGSRTGLGGYTF
.	15	TRBV5-6	.	TRBJ2-1	TGTGCCAGCAGCTTGTACGTGACTAGTGAGGATGAGCAGTTCTTC	CASSLYVTSEDEQFF
.	14	TRBV7-9	.	TRBJ1-4	TGTGCCAGCAGCTTACGCGGGTTGGATGAAAAACTGTTTTTT	CASSLRGLDEKLFF
TRBD2	13	TRBV28	.	TRBJ2-5	TGTGCCAGCAGTTTAGCGGGGGGGGAGACCCAGTACTTC	CASSLAGGETQYF
.	14	TRBV14	.	TRBJ1-1	TGTGCCAGCAGCCAAGATCTAACGGGCACTGAAGCTTTCTTT	CASSQDLTGTEAFF
.	17	TRBV19	few	TRBJ2-2	TGTGCCAGTAGTATAAGGTCGGGGGGCGGTAACACCGGGGAGCTGTTTTTT	CASSIRSGGGNTGELFF
.	14	TRBV3-1/TRBV3-2	.	TRBJ1-4	TGTGCCAGCGGGGCTAGGGGCGCGGGGGAAAAACTGTTTTTT	CASGARGAGEKLFF
.	12	TRBV11-3	few	TRBJ2-1	TGTGCCAGCAGCCCCGCGGGAAATGAGCAGTTCTTC	CASSPAGNEQFF
TRBD1	13	TRBV28	.	TRBJ1-2	TGTGCCAGCAGTCAGGGGGACCACTATGGCTACACCTTC	CASSQGDHYGYTF
.	15	TRBV27	once	TRBJ2-3	TGTGCCAGCAGCTCCGCGAGGATTGGCACAGATACGCAGTATTTT	CASSSARIGTDTQYF
.	12	TRBV29-1	.	TRBJ1-3	TGCAGCGTTGAAGAGGGCACAGACACCATATATTTT	CSVEEGTDTIYF
.	14	TRBV27	.	TRBJ2-3	TGTGCCAGCAGTCCCTTACTATTCCCAGATACGCAGTATTTT	CASSPLLFPDTQYF
TRBD1	15	TRBV27	.	TRBJ1-1	TGTGCCAGCAGTCCCCATCGTCAGGGGGCCACTGAAGCTTTCTTT	CASSPHRQGATEAFF
.	16	TRBV9	few	TRBJ2-2	TGTGCCAGCAGCGTAGCCGGGTCTCGGAACACCGGGGAGCTGTTTTTT	CASSVAGSRNTGELFF
.	11	TRBV19	.	TRBJ1-1	TGTGCCAGTATAATGTACACTGAAGCTTTCTTT	CASIMYTEAFF
TRBD2	16	TRBV5-4	.	TRBJ2-2	TGTGCCAGCAGCTCGATGTTAGCGGGAGGATCCGGGGAGCTGTTTTTT	CASSSMLAGGSGELFF
.	14	TRBV7-2	.	TRBJ2-1	TGTGCCAGCAGCCTCTCTTGGAGCGGAGATGAGCAGTTCTTC	CASSLSWSGDEQFF
.	15	TRBV5-4	.	TRBJ1-1	TGTGCCAGCAGCCCTTACTTAACCCTTCAGGAAGAAGCTTTCTTT	CASSPYLTLQEEAFF
TRBD1	15	TRBV11-2	few	TRBJ1-2	TGTGCCAGCAGCCAACCGGACAGGGCCGACTATGGCTACACCTTC	CASSQPDRADYGYTF
TRBD2	17	TRBV19	.	TRBJ2-5	TGTGCCAGTAGACGAAGCGGGGGGGCGATCAACCAAGAGACCCAGTACTTC	CASRRSGGAINQETQYF
.	14	TRBV5-1	.	TRBJ1-4	TGCGCCAGCAGCGGACAGCCACCTAATGAAAAACTGTTTTTT	CASSGQPPNEKLFF
TRBD1	14	TRBV5-1	.	TRBJ1-1	TGTGCCAGCAGCGTGGGACAGCAGAACACTGAAGCTTTCTTT	CASSVGQQNTEAFF
.	13	TRBV5-1	.	TRBJ2-2	TGTGCCAGCAAAGACCCCAGCGCCGGGGAGCTGTTTTTT	CASKDPSAGELFF
.	15	TRBV16	.	TRBJ1-1	TGTGCCAGCAGCCAATCGTCCAGGGTCGGTACTGAAGCTTTCTTT	CASSQSSRVGTEAFF
.	13	TRBV19	.	TRBJ1-6	TGTGCCAGTACTCTCGATAGAAATTCACCCCTCCACTTT	CASTLDRNSPLHF
.	14	TRBV6-2/TRBV6-3	.	TRBJ1-1	TGTGCCAGCAGTTCACAGGGAGCTCGGACTGAAGCTTTCTTT	CASSSQGARTEAFF
.	15	TRBV5-1	once	TRBJ1-2	TGCGCCAGCAGCTTGACTTGGGTGGCGGGGGCTAGCTACACCTTC	CASSLTWVAGASYTF
TRBD1	18	TRBV6-6	once	TRBJ2-5	TGTGCCAGCAGTCCTTACTTTGGACAGGGCTTGAGACAAGAGACCCAGTACTTC	CASSPYFGQGLRQETQYF
.	13	TRBV19	.	TRBJ1-2	TGTGCCAGTAGTATTCTCGTCTTAGATGGCTACACCTTC	CASSILVLDGYTF
TRBD2	16	TRBV30	.	TRBJ2-5	TGTGCCTGGAGATCCATAGCGGGAGGACGGGGAGAGACCCAGTACTTC	CAWRSIAGGRGETQYF
.	17	TRBV11-2	.	TRBJ1-3	TGTGCCAGCAGCTTAATACAGAATCTCGCCGGCGGAAACACCATATATTTT	CASSLIQNLAGGNTIYF
.	14	TRBV7-6	.	TRBJ2-3	TGTGCCAGCGGAGGAGGCAGCCGCACAGATACGCAGTATTTT	CASGGGSRTDTQYF
.	13	TRBV5-4	.	TRBJ2-4	TGTGCCAGCAGCGCAGAAAAAGGGGACATTCAGTACTTC	CASSAEKGDIQYF
.	15	TRBV24-1	few	TRBJ1-1	TGTGCCACCAGTGACCCCGGGACTGGGAACACTGAAGCTTTCTTT	CATSDPGTGNTEAFF
.	13	TRBV11-2	.	TRBJ2-1	TGTGCCAGCAGCCTCCTACGGTACAATGAGCAGTTCTTC	CASSLLRYNEQFF
.	16	TRBV27	.	TRBJ1-4	TGTGCCAGCAGTTTAAAATCCAGGTACCCAAATGAAAAACTGTTTTTT	CASSLKSRYPNEKLFF
.	14	TRBV2	.	TRBJ1-6	TGTGCCAGCAGTTTCAACAGGGTCGATTCACCCCTCCACTTT	CASSFNRVDSPLHF
.	16	TRBV5-1	.	TRBJ2-5	TGCGCCAGCAGCCCCAGGGACAGCGGGGGTTACGGGACCCAGTACTTC	CASSPRDSGGYGTQYF
TRBD1	18	TRBV4-3	.	TRBJ1-5	TGCGCCAGCAGCCAAAGTATAGGGACAGGCCATAGCAATCAGCCCCAGCATTTT	CASSQSIGTGHSNQPQHF
.	16	TRBV18	.	TRBJ2-3	TGTGCCAGCTCACCACCTGGCGGGATTAGCACAGATACGCAGTATTTT	CASSPPGGISTDTQYF
.	15	TRBV5-6	.	TRBJ1-1	TGTGCCAGCAGCGCCGGACAGAGGGGGAACACTGAAGCTTTCTTT	CASSAGQRGNTEAFF
TRBD2	17	TRBV4-2	.	TRBJ2-3	TGTGCCAGCAGCCAATCTCAGCGGGAGAGGAACACAGATACGCAGTATTTT	CASSQSQRERNTDTQYF
TRBD1	15	TRBV24-1	.	TRBJ1-1	TGTGCCACCAGTGTTGGGACAGGGGCGGAAACTGAAGCTTTCTTT	CATSVGTGAETEAFF
.	13	TRBV7-8	.	TRBJ1-1	TGTGCCAGCAGCTTATTAGTGAACACTGAAGCTTTCTTT	CASSLLVNTEAFF
TRBD1	14	TRBV5-1	.	TRBJ1-2	TGCGCCAGCAGCTTGGGACAGGGAAACTATGGCTACACCTTC	CASSLGQGNYGYTF